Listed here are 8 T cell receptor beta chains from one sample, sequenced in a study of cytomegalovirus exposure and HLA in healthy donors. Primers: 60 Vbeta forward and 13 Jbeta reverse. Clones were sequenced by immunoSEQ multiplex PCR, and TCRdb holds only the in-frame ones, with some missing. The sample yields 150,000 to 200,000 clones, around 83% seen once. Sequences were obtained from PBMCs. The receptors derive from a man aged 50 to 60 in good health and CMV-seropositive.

The CDR3, as DNA: TGTGCCAGCAGTTTCGGGACTGGGAGACAGCAGTTCTTC. Translated: CASSFGTGRQQFF. The chain has TRBV28 and TRBJ2-1; perhaps TRBD2 as D (6 bases). This CDR3 comprises 13 residues. Germline CDR1 reads MDHEN; CDR2 reads SYDVKM. The germline V and J ends were trimmed by 3 bases and 11 bases, with 14 bases remaining between them.

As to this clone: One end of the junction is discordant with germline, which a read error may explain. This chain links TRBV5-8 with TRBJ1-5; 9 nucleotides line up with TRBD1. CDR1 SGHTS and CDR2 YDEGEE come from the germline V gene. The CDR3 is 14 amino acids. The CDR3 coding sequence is TGTGCCAACAGCTGGACAGGGGGCAATCAGCCCCAGCATTTT. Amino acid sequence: CANSWTGGNQPQHF.

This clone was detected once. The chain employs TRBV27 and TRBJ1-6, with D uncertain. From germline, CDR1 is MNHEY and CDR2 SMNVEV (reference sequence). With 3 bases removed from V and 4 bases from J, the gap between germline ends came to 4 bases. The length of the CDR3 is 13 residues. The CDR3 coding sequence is TGTGCCAGCAGTTTGGCTTATAATTCACCCCTCCACTTT. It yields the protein CASSLAYNSPLHF.

The CDR3 is CASSLDSYGYTF. Here the CDR3 DNA reads TGTGCCAGCAGCTTAGACAGCTATGGCTACACCTTC. The V and J genes are TRBV11-2 and TRBJ1-2; D remains ambiguous. The CDR3 is 12 residues long. Looked up from germline, CDR1 is SGHAT and CDR2 is FQNNGV. Trimming took 0 bases from V and 4 from J, leaving 3 bases between them. Complete variable domain (other parts from reference TRBV11-2 and TRBJ1-2): EAGVAQSPRYKIIEKRQSVAFWCNPISGHATLYWYQQILGQGPKLLIQFQNNGVVDDSQLPKDRFSAERLKGVDSTLKIQPAKLEDSAVYLCASSLDSYGYTFGSGTRLTVV.

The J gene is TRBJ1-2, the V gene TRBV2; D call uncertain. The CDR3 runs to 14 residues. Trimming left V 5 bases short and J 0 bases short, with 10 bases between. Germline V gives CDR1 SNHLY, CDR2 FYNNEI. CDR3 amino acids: CASSPEQANYGYTF. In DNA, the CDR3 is TGTGCCAGCAGTCCAGAACAAGCTAACTATGGCTACACCTTC.

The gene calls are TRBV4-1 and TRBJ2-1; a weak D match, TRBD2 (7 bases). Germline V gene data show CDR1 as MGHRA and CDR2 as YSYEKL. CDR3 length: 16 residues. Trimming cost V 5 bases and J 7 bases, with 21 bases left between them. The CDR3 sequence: CASSSPRGGGRNEQFF. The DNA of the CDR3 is TGCGCCAGCAGCTCCCCTAGAGGGGGGGGGAGGAATGAGCAGTTCTTC.

The CDR3 sequence: CASSVIPLRETGELFF. The CDR3 bases are TGTGCCAGCAGCGTAATTCCGTTGAGGGAAACCGGGGAGCTGTTTTTT. This sequence joins TRBV9 and TRBJ2-2; the D gene is possibly TRBD2 (5 bases). CDR1 SGDLS and CDR2 YYNGEE come from the germline V gene. CDR3 length: 16 amino acids. Between the trimmed V and J ends, which lost 1 base and 5 bases, there was a span of 15 bases.

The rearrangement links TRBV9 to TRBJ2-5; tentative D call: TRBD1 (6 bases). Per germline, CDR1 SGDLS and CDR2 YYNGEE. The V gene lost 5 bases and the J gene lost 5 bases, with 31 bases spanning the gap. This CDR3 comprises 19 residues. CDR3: CASSNGPTASGVVRETQYF. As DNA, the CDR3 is TGTGCCAGCAGTAACGGCCCCACAGCCTCAGGGGTGGTAAGGGAGACCCAGTACTTC.